This T cell receptor beta chain was obtained from a study of OX40 agonist ivuxolimab in advanced cancers. Background for the entire study: Ivuxolimab was a fully human IgG2 agonistic monoclonal antibody targeting the costimulatory receptor OX40 (CD134). Intravenous ivuxolimab was administered to patients every 2 weeks at six dose levels: 0.01, 0.1, 0.3, 1.5, 3 and 10 mg/kg. Of the roughly 51 patients in dose escalation, around 19 had hepatocellular carcinoma, about 15 had melanoma, 9 had renal cell carcinoma and 9 had head and neck cancer. In the dose-escalation cohort, around 80% of patients were male, and the mean age was roughly 60 years with a range of about 20 to 90. Patients were allowed to have had prior anti-PD-1, anti-PD-L1 or anti-CTLA-4 therapy, and 40% to 45% of the dose-escalation patients had previously received checkpoint inhibitors. Partial responses occurred in three dose-escalation patients, of whom one had hepatocellular carcinoma and two had cutaneous melanoma. Peripheral TCRbeta sequencing aimed to test whether ivuxolimab altered TCR sequence diversity and caused clonal T-cell expansion. The paper describes the monotherapy dose-escalation part (N of about 55 patients) of the phase I trial of ivuxolimab.

The trial excluded patients who had a history of autoimmune disease or who were on systemic immunosuppression. Peripheral blood for TCR sequencing was collected from all dose cohorts at baseline, on cycle 4 day 1, and on cycle 7 day 1. The samples were drawn from a first-in-human, open-label, multicenter phase I dose-escalation trial of ivuxolimab. Adults with locally advanced or metastatic head and neck squamous cell, hepatocellular, melanoma or renal cell carcinoma were enrolled in the trial. Before TCR sequencing, CD4+ and CD8+ T cells were separately sorted from peripheral blood. Study-wide findings and limitations: In the 0.1-3.0 mg/kg groups, partial responders were among the patients with the lowest normalized peripheral clonal expansion, particularly in CD8+ T cells. Low levels of normalized T-cell clonal expansion were also shown by some nonresponding patients. Clonal expansion of both CD4+ and CD8+ blood T cells was observed from baseline to week 6 at doses 0.1 to 3.0 mg/kg. Antigen specificity was not determined for the clonally expanded peripheral T cells. After ivuxolimab, expanded clones were on average more numerous among CD8+ T cells than among CD4+ T cells.

A word on this clone: Its antigen target is currently unknown. No base quality values were provided; no much bigger clone lies one nucleotide off.

The germline V gene yields LGHNA for CDR1 and YSLEER for CDR2. V lost 1 base and J lost 3 bases, and the count of bases not matched to a germline gene is 4. The CDR3 has 17 amino acids, counting the end cysteine and phenylalanine. Solely the CDR3 DNA is kept, with 51 bases framed from the first base. For sequencing of the TCRbeta CDR3 region, genomic DNA was extracted from the sorted cells. The immunoSEQ Assay was used to sequence the TCRbeta CDR3 regions. TCRdb re-hosts the immuneACCESS table, in-frame sequences only. Its copies lack some clones; in the studies checked, an unresolved V gene accounts for under half of them, and the cause for the rest is not known. Within this sample are roughly 80,000 clones, with approximately 83% of them counted one time only. Roughly 0.66% of the sample comes from the top ten.

This clonotype was sampled from an adult with an advanced solid tumor such as melanoma, head and neck, liver or kidney cancer. The sequencing used CD4+ or CD8+ T cells sorted from blood, collected in a trial of the OX40 agonist ivuxolimab. The sequence is built from TRBV4-3 and TRBJ2-2, with TRBD2 identical over 11 junction bases. The CDR3 protein: CASSQAPSGGHTGELFF. The base sequence is TGCGCCAGCAGCCAAGCTCCTAGCGGGGGGCACACCGGGGAGCTGTTTTTT.